This TCR beta chain was sequenced for a study of shared clonotypes between healthy human individuals (dated by TCRdb to about 2020). About the full investigation: Three men and a couple of women, aged 18 to 49 years, made up the cohort. Libraries were prepared and TCR repertoires were sequenced by different laboratories using diverse techniques, in order to increase sequencing depth and limit assay-specific biases. Per donor, leukapheresis produced somewhere between about 0.9 and 10 billion PBMCs. To estimate repertoire size and how much clonotypes are shared between individuals, the study performed deep sequencing of blood TCR repertoires from about 5 healthy adults. Per donor, three plates each were used for CD4 naive and CD4 memory, two for CD8 naive, and one for CD8 memory.

Cut back by 6 bases and 0 bases, the V and J ends lie 12 bases apart. The germline V gene (reference sequence) yields MNHEY for CDR1 and SMNVEV for CDR2. The CDR3 sequence holds 15 residues, the cysteine and phenylalanine included. The sequence is cut down to CDR3 DNA, 45 bases in frame from base 1. General study outcomes and caveats: Across a handful of donors, around 5.4% of naive CD4, approximately 3.5% of naive CD8, 2% to 2.5% of memory CD4, and 0.4% of memory CD8 clonotypes were shared. Based on pairwise subsampling, the degree of clonotype sharing among donors was expected to be affected by sequencing depth. The genetic and exposure-history diversity represented was limited by the small number of donors. Only blood was sampled, and tissue TCR repertoires likely differ from those in blood. Compared with non-shared clonotypes, clonotypes shared by all four sorted-subset donors had higher generation probabilities. Naive subsets generally had larger estimated clonotype richness than memory subsets. Even with the large sequencing depth, rarefaction of the sorted-subset datasets indicated that sequencing was incomplete.

In regard to this clone: Its antigen target is currently unknown. No much larger clone exists at a distance of one base, and base qualities are not known.

The donors were healthy, HIV-negative adults with no recently reported acute infections or vaccinations. All donors were Caucasian adults living in Nashville, Tennessee, USA. CD8 memory samples combined magnetically selected CD45RO+ cells with CCR7-negative CD45RA+ effector memory (TemRA) cells. Blood was collected by leukapheresis, and PBMCs were isolated by Ficoll-Histopaque density gradient centrifugation and then cryopreserved in liquid nitrogen vapor phase. Analytical flow cytometry was used to check the purity and quantity of every magnetically sorted T cell population. Genomic DNA was isolated from every sorted fraction and measured by UV absorbance on a Nanodrop 2000c. Using the deep immunoSEQ assay, multiplex PCR amplified TCR CDR3 regions from genomic DNA. Extracted genomic DNA from each cell subset was distributed evenly across all wells of several immunoSEQ 96-well plates, and each plate was treated as a replicate. Each replicate PCR for sorted subsets received around 0.2 ug genomic DNA, equal to around 32,000 T cell genomes. Purified libraries were measured with a Qubit 3.0 fluorometer, size-checked on a Bioanalyzer 2100, and measured again with the KAPA Library Quantification kit. Each immunoSEQ 96-well plate was sequenced on its own single-read 150-cycle Illumina NextSeq 550 flow cell. For the original study's pipeline: Because the immunoSEQ output included only junctional sequences and no quality scores, the filtering could not be the same as the filtering used for full-length reads. To assign V/J genes and CDR3, sequences were annotated using PyIR, a Python wrapper for IgBLAST v1.9, with IMGT germline references. Reads were removed for weak V/J assignments (E-value above 1e-6), missing CDR3, stop codons, out-of-frame junctions, or ambiguous translated residues. V3J clonotypes were defined as sequences sharing an identical inferred V gene, J gene, and CDR3 amino acid sequence. Percentage overlap between repertoires was calculated by dividing the number of shared unique clonotypes by the size of the smaller repertoire. RTK rarefaction, the Chao1 estimator, and Recon v2.1 estimates of unobserved clonotypes were used to assess repertoire richness. OLGA was used to compute generation probabilities for all TCRbeta clonotypes that the gDNA method yielded from a handful of donors. The table was pulled from immuneACCESS by TCRdb, which kept in-frame rearrangements only. Such tables lose some clones; where checked, under half of the loss comes from unresolved V genes, and the rest has no known cause. V and J calls and clone size are given by that table; D and trimming were obtained from the DNA. This sample holds 100,000 to 120,000 clones; about 63% were observed only once. Around 25% of the sample lies in the top ten.

This sequence uses TRBV27 and TRBJ1-3; the D gene is perhaps TRBD1, from 5 matching bases. Sequences were obtained from memory CD8+ T cells sorted from blood. The cell subset or site label for this specimen denotes: CD45RO+ cells pooled with CCR7-negative TemRA cells. The sequence was collected from a woman aged 30 to 39 in good health. This receptor has the CDR3 CASSLRGNSGNTIYF. The nucleotide sequence reads as follows: TGTGCCAGCAGCTTACGGGGCAACTCTGGAAACACCATATATTTT.